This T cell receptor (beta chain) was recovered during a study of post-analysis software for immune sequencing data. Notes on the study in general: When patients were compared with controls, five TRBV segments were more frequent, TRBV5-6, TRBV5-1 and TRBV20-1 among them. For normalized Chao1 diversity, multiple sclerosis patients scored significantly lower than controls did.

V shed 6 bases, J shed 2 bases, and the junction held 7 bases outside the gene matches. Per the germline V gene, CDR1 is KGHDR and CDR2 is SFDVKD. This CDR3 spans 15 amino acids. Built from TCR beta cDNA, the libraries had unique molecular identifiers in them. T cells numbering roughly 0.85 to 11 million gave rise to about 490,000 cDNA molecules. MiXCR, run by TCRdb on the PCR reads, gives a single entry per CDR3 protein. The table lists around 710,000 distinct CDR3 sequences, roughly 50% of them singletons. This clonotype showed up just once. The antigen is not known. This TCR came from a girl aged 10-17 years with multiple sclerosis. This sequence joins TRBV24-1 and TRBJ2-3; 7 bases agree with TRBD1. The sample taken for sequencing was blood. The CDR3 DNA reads TGTGCCACCAGTAGGACAGGAGATCTCACAGATACGCAGTATTTT. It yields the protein CATSRTGDLTDTQYF.